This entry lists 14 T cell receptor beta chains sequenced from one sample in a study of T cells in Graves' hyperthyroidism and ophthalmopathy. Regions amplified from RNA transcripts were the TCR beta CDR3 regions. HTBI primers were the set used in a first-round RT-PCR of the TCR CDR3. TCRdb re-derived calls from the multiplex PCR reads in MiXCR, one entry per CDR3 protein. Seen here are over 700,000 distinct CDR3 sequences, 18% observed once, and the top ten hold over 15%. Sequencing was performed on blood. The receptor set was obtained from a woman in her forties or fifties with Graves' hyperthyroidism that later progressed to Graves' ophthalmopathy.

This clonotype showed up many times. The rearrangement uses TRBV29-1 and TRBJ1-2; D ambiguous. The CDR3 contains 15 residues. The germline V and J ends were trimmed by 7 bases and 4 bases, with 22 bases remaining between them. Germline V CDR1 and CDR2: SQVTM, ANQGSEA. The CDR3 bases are TGCAGCGCCGAGATATTGGACGGCGGGATCTATGGCTACACCTTC. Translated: CSAEILDGGIYGYTF.

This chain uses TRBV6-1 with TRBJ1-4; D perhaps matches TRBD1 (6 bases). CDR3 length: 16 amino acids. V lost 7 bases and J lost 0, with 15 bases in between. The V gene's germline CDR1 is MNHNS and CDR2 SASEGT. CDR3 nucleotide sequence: TGTGCCAGCACCCCCCCGGGGGCTACAACTAATGAAAAACTGTTTTTT. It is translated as CASTPPGATTNEKLFF.

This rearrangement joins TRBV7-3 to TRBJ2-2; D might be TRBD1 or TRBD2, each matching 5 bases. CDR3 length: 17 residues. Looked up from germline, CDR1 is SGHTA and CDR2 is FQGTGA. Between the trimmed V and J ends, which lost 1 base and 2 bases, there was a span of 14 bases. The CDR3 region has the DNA TGTGCCAGCAGCTTAAGTACCTACAGGACTAACACCGGGGAGCTGTTTTTT. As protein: CASSLSTYRTNTGELFF.

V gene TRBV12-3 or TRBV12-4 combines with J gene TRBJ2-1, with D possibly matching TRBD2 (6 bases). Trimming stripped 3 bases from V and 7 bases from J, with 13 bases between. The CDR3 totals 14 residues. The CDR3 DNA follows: TGTGCCAGCAGTTTCGGAAACCGGGGGAATGAGCAGTTCTTC. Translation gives CASSFGNRGNEQFF.

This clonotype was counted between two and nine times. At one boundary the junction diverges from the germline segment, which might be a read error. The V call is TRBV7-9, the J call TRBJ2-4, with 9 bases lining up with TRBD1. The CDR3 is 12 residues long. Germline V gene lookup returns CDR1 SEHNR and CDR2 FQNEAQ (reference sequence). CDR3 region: CASSLDRGGKNF. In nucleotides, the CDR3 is TGTGCCAGCAGCCTAGACAGGGGGGGAAAGAACTTC.

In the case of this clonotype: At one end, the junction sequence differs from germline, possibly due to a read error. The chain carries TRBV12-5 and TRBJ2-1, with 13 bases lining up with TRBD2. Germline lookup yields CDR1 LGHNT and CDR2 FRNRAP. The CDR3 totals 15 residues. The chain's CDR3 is CASGFGTSGNDEQFF. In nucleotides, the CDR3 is TGTGCCAGTGGTTTCGGGACTAGCGGGAATGATGAGCAGTTCTTC.

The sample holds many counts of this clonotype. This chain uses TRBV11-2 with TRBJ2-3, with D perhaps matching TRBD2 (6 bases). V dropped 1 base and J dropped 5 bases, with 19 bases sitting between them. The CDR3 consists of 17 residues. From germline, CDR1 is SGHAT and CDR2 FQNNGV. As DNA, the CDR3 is TGTGCCAGCAGCTTAGCCCCGGGACTCGAAACAGTAGATACGCAGTATTTT. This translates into CASSLAPGLETVDTQYF.

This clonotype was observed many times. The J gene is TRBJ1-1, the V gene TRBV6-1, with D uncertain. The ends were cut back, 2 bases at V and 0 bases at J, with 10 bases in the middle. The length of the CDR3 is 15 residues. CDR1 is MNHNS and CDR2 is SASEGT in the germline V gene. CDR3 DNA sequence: TGTGCCAGCAGTGAATTGAGGTTCATGAACACTGAAGCTTTCTTT. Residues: CASSELRFMNTEAFF.

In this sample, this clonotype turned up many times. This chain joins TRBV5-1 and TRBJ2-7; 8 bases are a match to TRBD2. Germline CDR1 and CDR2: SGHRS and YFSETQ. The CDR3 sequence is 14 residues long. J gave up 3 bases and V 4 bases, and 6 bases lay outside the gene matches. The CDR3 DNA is TGCGCCAGCAGCCCGGGGGGGGCGAACTACGAGCAGTACTTC. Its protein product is CASSPGGANYEQYF.

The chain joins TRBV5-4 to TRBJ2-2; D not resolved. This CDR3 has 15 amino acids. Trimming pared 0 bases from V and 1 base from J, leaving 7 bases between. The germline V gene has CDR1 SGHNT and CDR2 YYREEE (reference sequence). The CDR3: CASSLVGRNTGELFF. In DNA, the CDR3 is TGTGCCAGCAGCTTGGTGGGAAGGAACACCGGGGAGCTGTTTTTT.

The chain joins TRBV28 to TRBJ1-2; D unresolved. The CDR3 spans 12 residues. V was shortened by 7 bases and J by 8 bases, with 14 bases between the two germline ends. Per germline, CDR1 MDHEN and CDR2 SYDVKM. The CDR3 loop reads CASNTGARGYTF. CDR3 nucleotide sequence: TGTGCCAGCAATACGGGAGCTAGGGGCTACACCTTC.

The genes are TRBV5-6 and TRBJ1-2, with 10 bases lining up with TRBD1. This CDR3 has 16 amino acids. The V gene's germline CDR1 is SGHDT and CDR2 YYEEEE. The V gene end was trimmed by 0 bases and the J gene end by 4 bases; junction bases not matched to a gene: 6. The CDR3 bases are TGTGCCAGCAGCTTGGATGGGGGACAGGGGATCTATGGCTACACCTTC. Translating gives CASSLDGGQGIYGYTF.

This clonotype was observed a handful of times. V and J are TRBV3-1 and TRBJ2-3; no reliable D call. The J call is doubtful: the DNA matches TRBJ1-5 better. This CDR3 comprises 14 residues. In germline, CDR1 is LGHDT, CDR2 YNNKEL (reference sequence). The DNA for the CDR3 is TGTGCCAGCAGCCGTGACACGATCACAGATACGCAGCATTTT. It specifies CASSRDTITDTQHF.

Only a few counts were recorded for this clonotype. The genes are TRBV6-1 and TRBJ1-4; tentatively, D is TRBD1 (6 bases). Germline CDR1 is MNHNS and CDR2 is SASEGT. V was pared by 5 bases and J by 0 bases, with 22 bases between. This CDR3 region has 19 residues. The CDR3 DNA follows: TGTGCCAGCAGTCTCCCACTGACAGGAGGCCCCACAACTAATGAAAAACTGTTTTTT. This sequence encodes CASSLPLTGGPTTNEKLFF.